This TCR beta chain comes out of a study of control samples from healthy donors and cancer patients. Sequencing was performed with immunoSEQ multiplex PCR; in TCRdb, only in-frame clones are kept and a portion is missing. This table holds some 100,000 clones, about 90% found once. CDR3 size: 16 residues. Trimming cost V 1 base and J 4 bases, with 14 bases left between them. Germline CDR1 is LGHDT and CDR2 is YNNKEL (reference sequence). The sample was blood. The sequence came from a woman aged 45-60 years in good health. This chain uses TRBV3-1 (or the pseudogene TRBV3-2) with TRBJ1-5; the D gene is possibly TRBD1 (5 bases). The CDR3 here is CASSQGSKQGNQPQHF. DNA of the CDR3: TGTGCCAGCAGCCAAGGTTCGAAGCAGGGAAATCAGCCCCAGCATTTT.